This T cell receptor beta chain was profiled in a study of blood T cell repertoires in COVID-19. Study-wide context: Acute-phase and convalescent COVID-19 samples originated in the United States, Italy and Spain.

The CDR3 spans 12 residues. The germline CDR1 and CDR2 sequences are SGHAT and FQNNGV. Trimming cost V 5 bases and J 8 bases, with 10 bases left between them. The cohort comprised adults aged about 18 to 89 years residing in some 24 US areas. Assignment of participants to cohorts was predicated upon participant-reported clinical history. The protocol was immunoSEQ multiplex PCR, while the TCRdb copy is restricted to in-frame clones and leaves out a portion. In the table there are about 200,000 clones, 82% of which are singletons. This TCR was recovered from a woman aged 60-70 years with acute COVID-19. The V and J genes are TRBV11-2 and TRBJ2-1; D unresolved. Sequences were obtained from PBMCs or T cells enriched from blood (not recorded which). CDR3 sequence (DNA): TGTGCCAGCAGCGCTGGCTTGCATGAGCAGTTCTTC. Its protein is CASSAGLHEQFF.